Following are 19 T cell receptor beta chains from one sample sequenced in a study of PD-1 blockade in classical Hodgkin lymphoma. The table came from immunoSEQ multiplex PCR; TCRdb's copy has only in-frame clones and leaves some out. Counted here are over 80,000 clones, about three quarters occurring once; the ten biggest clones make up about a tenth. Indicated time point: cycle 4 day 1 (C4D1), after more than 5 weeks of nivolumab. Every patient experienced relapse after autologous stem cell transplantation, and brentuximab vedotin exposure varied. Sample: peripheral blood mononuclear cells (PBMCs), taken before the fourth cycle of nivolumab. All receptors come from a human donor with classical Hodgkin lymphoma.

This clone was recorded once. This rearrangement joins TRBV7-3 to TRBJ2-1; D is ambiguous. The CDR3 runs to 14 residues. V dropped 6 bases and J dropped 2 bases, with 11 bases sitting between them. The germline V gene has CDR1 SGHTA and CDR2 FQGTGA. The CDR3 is CASSSRPPYNEQFF. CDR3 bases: TGTGCCAGCAGTAGCCGGCCCCCCTACAATGAGCAGTTCTTC.

The CDR3 bases are TGTGCCAGAAGACCACTAGGTCGGCAGAAAAATTCACCCCTCCACTTT. Translated: CARRPLGRQKNSPLHF. The chain is built from TRBV7-5 and TRBJ1-6. TRBV7-5 counts as a pseudogene. The CDR3 covers 16 residues.

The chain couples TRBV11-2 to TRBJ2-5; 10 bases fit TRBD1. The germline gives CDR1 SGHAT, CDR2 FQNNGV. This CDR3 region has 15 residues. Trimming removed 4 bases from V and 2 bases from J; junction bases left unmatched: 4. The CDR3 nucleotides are TGTGCCAGCAGCTGGGACAGGGGATGGCAAGAGACCCAGTACTTC. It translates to CASSWDRGWQETQYF.

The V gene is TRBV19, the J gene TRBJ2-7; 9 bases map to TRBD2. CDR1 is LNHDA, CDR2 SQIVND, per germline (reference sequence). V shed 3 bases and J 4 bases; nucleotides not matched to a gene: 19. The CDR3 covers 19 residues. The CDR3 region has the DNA TGTGCCAGTAGTATGATGGGACTAGCACTCGGTCCCAACCCATACGAGCAGTACTTC. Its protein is CASSMMGLALGPNPYEQYF.

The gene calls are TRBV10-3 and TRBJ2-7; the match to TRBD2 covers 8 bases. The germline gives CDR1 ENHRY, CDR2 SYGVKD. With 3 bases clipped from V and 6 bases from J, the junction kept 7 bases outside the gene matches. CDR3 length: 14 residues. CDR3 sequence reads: CAISEAGEGFEQYF. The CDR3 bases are TGTGCCATCAGTGAAGCGGGAGAAGGTTTCGAGCAGTACTTC.

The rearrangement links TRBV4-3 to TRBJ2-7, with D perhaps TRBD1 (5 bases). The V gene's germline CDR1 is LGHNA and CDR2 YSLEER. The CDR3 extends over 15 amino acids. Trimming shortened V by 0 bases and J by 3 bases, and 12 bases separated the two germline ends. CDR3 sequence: CASSQDAGNLYEQYF. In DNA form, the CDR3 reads TGCGCCAGCAGCCAAGATGCAGGGAACCTCTACGAGCAGTACTTC.

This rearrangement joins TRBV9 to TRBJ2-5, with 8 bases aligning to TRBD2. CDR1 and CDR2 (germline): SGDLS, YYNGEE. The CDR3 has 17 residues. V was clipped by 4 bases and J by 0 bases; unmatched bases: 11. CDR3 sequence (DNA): TGTGCCAGCAGCCCGTTCGGGGGGGCGCAATACCAAGAGACCCAGTACTTC. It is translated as CASSPFGGAQYQETQYF.

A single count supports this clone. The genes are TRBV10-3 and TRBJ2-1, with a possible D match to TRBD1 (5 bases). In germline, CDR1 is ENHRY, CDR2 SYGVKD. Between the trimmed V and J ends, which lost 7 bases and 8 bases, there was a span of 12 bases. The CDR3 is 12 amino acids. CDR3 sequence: CAITTAGYEQFF. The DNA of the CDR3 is TGTGCCATCACCACTGCAGGGTATGAGCAGTTCTTC.

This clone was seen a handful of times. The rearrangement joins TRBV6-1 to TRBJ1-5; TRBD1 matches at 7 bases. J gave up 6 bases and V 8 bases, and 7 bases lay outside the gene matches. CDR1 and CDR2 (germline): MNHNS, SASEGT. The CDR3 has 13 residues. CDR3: CASGGGRSQPQHF. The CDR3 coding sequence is TGTGCCAGCGGAGGGGGCCGGAGTCAGCCCCAGCATTTT.

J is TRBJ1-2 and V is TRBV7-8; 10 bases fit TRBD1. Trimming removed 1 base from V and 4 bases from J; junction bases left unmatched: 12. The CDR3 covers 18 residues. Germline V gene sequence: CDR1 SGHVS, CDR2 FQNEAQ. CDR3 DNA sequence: TGTGCCAGCAGCTTAGTGGGGATCGGACAGGGGGATGTCTATGGCTACACCTTC. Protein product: CASSLVGIGQGDVYGYTF.

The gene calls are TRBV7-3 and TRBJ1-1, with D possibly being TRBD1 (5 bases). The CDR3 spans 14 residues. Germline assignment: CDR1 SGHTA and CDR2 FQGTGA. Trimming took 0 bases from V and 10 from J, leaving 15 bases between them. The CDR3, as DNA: TGTGCCAGCAGCTTAACCCCGATAGACAGTTCAGCTTTCTTT. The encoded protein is CASSLTPIDSSAFF.

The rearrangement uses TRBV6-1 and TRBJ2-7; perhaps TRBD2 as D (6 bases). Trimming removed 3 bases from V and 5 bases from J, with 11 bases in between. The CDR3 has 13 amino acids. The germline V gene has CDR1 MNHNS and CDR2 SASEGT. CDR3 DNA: TGTGCCAGCAGTGAGGACTACCAGGACGAGCAGTACTTC. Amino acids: CASSEDYQDEQYF.

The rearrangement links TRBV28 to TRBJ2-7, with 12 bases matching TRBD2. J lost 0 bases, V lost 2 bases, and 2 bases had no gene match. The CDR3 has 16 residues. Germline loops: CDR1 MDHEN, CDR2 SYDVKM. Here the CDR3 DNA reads TGTGCCAGCAGTTTAGTGACTAGCGGGAGCTCCTACGAGCAGTACTTC. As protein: CASSLVTSGSSYEQYF. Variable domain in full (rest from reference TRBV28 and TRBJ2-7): DVKVTQSSRYLVKRTGEKVFLECVQDMDHENMFWYRQDPGLGLRLIYFSYDVKMKEKGDIPEGYSVSREKKERFSLILESASTNQTSMYLCASSLVTSGSSYEQYFGPGTRLTVT.

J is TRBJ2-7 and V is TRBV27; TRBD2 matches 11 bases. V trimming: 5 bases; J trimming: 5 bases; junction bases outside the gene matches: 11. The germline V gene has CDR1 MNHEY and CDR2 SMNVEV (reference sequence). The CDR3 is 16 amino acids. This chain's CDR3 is CASSPGLAGGIHEQYF. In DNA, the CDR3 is TGTGCCAGCAGTCCCGGGCTAGCGGGAGGCATCCACGAGCAGTACTTC.

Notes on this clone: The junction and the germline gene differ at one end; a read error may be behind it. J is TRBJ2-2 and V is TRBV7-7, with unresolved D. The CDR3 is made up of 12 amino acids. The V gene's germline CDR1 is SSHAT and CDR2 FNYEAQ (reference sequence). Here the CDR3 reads CASIPSPGELFF. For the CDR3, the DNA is TGTGCTAGCATCCCGTCCCCCGGGGAGCTGTTTTTT.

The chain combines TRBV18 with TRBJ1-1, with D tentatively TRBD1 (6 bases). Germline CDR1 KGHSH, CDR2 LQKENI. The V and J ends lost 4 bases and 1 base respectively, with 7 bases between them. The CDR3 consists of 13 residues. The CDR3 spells CASSLTGNTEAFF. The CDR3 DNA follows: TGTGCCAGCTCACTGACAGGGAACACTGAAGCTTTCTTT.

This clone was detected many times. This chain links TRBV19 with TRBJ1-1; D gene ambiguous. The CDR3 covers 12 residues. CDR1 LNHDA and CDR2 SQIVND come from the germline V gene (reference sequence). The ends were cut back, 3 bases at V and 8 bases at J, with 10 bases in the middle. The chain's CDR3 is CASSMIGREAFF. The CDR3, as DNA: TGTGCCAGTAGTATGATTGGCAGGGAAGCTTTCTTT.

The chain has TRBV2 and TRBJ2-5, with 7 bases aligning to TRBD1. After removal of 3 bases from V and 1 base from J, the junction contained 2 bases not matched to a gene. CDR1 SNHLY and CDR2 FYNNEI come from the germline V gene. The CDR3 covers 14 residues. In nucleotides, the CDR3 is TGTGCCAGCAGTGACGACAGGGCCCAAGAGACCCAGTACTTC. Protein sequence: CASSDDRAQETQYF.

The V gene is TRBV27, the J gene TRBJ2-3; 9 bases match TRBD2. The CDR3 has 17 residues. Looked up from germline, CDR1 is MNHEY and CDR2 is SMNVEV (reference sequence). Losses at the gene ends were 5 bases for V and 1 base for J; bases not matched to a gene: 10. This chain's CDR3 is CASSPLQSSGGTDTQYF. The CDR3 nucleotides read TGTGCCAGCAGTCCGCTCCAATCTAGCGGGGGCACAGATACGCAGTATTTT.